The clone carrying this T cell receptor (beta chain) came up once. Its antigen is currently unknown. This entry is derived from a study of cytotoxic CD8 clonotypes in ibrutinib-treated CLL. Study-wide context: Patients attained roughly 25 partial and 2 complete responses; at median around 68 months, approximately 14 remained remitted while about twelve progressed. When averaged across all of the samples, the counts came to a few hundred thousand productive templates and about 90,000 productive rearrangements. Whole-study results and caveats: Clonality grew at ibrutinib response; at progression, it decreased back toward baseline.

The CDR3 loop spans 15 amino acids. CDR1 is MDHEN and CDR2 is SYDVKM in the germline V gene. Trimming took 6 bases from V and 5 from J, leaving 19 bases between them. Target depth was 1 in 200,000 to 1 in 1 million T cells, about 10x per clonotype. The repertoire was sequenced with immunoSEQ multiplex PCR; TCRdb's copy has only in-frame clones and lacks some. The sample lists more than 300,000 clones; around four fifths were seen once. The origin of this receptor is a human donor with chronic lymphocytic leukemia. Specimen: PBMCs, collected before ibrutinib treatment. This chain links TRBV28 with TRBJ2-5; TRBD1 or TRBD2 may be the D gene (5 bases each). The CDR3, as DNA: TGTGCCAGCAGGAGAACGTCGGGGCTATTGGAGACCCAGTACTTC. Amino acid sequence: CASRRTSGLLETQYF.